This T cell receptor beta chain was sequenced for a study of post-analysis software for immune sequencing data. About the study: Disease trajectories encompassed relapsing-remitting, secondary progressive and progressive-relapsing multiple sclerosis. Study conclusions and caveats: About five TRBV segments occurring more often in patients than controls included TRBV5-6, TRBV5-1 and TRBV20-1. Those samples that were prepared in the same batch co-clustered strongly by F measure. In multiple sclerosis, normalized Chao1 diversity was significantly below that of controls.

The library was made from cDNA and included unique molecular identifiers. Starting from roughly 1 to 10 million T cells, the study yielded about half a million cDNA molecules. From the PCR reads, TCRdb called clonotypes with MiXCR, one entry per CDR3 protein. The sample includes about 800,000 distinct CDR3 sequences, 25% to 30% of them seen just once. The length of the CDR3 is 13 residues. The V end lost 3 bases, the J end lost 5 bases, and 11 bases lay between the germline ends. Germline CDR1 is DFQATT and CDR2 is SNEGSKA (reference sequence). The table lists this clonotype with a few counts. Its matching antigen is unknown.

This receptor was obtained from a girl aged 5 to 17 with multiple sclerosis. This chain links TRBV20-1 with TRBJ1-5; D perhaps matches TRBD1 (6 bases). Sequenced material: blood. In nucleotides, the CDR3 is TGCAGTGCTAGCGGTGGACAGTATCAGCCCCAGCATTTT. Its protein product is CSASGGQYQPQHF.